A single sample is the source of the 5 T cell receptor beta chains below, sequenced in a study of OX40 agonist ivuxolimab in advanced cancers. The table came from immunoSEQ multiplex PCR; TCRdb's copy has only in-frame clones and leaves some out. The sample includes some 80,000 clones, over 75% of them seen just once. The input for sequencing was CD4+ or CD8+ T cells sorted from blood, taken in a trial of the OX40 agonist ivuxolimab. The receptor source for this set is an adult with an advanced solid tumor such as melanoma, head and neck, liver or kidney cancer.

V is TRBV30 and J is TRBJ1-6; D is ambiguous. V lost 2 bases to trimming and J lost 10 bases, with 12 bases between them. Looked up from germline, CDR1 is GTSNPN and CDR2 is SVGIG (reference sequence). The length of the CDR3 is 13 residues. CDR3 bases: TGTGCCTGGAGTTCGCAGTTGGGATCACCCCTCCACTTT. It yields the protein CAWSSQLGSPLHF.

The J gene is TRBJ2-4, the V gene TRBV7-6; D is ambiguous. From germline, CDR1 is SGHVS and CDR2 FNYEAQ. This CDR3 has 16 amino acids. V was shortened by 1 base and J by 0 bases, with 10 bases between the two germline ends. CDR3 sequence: CASSLDARLAKNIQYF. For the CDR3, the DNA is TGTGCCAGCAGCTTAGACGCCAGACTAGCCAAAAACATTCAGTACTTC.

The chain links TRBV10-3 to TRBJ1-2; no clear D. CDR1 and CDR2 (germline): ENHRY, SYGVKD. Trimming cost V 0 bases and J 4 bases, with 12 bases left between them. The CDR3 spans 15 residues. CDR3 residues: CAISESLEKGYGYTF. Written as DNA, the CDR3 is TGTGCCATCAGTGAGTCTCTAGAAAAAGGCTATGGCTACACCTTC.

The CDR3 loop reads CSVATSGAKETQYF. The DNA for the CDR3 is TGCAGCGTCGCTACTAGCGGGGCTAAAGAGACCCAGTACTTC. The chain joins TRBV29-1 to TRBJ2-5; TRBD2 matches at 10 bases. The CDR3 extends over 14 amino acids. Germline V gene data show CDR1 as SQVTM and CDR2 as ANQGSEA. Trimming removed 6 bases from V and 3 bases from J; junction bases left unmatched: 7.

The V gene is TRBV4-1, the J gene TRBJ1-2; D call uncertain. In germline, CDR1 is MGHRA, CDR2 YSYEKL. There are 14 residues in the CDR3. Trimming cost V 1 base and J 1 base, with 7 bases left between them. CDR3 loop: CASSQGGNNYGYTF. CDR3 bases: TGCGCCAGCAGCCAAGGAGGAAATAACTATGGCTACACCTTC.